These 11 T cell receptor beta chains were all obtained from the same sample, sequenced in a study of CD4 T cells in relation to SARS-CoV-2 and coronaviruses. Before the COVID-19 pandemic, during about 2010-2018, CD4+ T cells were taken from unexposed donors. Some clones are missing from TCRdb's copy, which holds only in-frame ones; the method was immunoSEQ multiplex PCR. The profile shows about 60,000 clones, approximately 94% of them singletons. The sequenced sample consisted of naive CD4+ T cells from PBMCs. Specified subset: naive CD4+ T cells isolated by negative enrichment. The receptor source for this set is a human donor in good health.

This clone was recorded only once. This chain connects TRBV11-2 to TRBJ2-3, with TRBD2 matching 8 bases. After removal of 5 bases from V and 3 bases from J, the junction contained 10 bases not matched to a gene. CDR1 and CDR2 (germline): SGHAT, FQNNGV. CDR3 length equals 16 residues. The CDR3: CASSPRTSRVTDTQYF. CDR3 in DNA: TGTGCCAGCAGCCCAAGGACTAGCCGGGTGACAGATACGCAGTATTTT. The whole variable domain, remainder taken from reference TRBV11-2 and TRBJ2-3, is EAGVAQSPRYKIIEKRQSVAFWCNPISGHATLYWYQQILGQGPKLLIQFQNNGVVDDSQLPKDRFSAERLKGVDSTLKIQPAKLEDSAVYLCASSPRTSRVTDTQYFGPGTRLTVL.

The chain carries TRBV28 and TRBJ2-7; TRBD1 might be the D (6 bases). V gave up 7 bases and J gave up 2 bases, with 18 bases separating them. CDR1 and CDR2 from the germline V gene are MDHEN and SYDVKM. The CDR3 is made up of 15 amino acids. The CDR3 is CASNPKQGSTYEQYF. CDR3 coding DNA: TGTGCCAGCAATCCCAAGCAGGGGAGTACCTACGAGCAGTACTTC.

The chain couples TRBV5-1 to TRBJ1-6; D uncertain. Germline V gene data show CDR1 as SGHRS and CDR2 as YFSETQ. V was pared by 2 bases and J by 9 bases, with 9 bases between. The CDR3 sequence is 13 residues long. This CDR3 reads CASSFREGSPLHF. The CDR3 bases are TGCGCCAGCAGCTTCCGGGAAGGTTCACCCCTCCACTTT.

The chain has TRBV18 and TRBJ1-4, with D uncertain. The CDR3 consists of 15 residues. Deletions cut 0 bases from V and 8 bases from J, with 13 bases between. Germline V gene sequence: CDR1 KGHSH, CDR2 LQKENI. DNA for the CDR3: TGTGCCAGCTCACCACCGGGAAAGGGTGGAGAAAAACTGTTTTTT. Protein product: CASSPPGKGGEKLFF.

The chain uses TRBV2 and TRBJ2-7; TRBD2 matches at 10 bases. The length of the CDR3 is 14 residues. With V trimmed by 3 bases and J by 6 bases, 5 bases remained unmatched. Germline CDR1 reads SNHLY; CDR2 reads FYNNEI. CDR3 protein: CASSEPSGRIEQYF. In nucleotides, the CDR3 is TGTGCCAGCAGTGAGCCTAGCGGGAGAATCGAGCAGTACTTC.

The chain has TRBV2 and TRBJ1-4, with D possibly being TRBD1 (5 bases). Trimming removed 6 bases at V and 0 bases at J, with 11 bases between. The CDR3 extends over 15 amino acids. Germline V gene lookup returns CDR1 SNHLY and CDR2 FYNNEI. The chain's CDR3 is CASREDTTTNEKLFF. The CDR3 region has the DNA TGTGCCAGCAGAGAGGACACTACAACTAATGAAAAACTGTTTTTT.

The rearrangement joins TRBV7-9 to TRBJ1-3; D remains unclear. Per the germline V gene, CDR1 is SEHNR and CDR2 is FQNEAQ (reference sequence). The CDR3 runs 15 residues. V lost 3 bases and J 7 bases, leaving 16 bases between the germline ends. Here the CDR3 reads CASSFVGGSRNTIYF. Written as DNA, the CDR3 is TGTGCCAGCAGCTTTGTCGGCGGTTCCCGTAACACCATATATTTT.

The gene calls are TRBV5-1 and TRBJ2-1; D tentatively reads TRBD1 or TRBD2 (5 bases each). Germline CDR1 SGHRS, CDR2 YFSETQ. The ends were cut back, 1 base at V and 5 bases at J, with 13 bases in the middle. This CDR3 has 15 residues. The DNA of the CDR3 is TGCGCCAGCAGCTTGCCGAGGGGAACTAACAATGAGCAGTTCTTC. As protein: CASSLPRGTNNEQFF.

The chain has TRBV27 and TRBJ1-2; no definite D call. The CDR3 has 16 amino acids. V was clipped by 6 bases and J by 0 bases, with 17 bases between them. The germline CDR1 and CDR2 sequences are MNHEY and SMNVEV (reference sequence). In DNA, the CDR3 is TGTGCCAGCAGCCTCACACAGAGTCTAGCTAACTATGGCTACACCTTC. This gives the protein CASSLTQSLANYGYTF.

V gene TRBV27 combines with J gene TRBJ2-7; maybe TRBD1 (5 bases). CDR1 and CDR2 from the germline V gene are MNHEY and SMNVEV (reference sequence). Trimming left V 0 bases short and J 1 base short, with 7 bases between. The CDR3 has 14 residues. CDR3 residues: CASSLSRDSYEQYF. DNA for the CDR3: TGTGCCAGCAGTTTATCCAGGGATTCCTACGAGCAGTACTTC.

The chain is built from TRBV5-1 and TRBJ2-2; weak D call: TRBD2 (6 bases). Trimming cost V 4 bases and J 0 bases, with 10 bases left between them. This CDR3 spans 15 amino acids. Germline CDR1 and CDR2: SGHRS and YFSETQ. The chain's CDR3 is CASSPLAANTGELFF. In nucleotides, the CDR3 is TGCGCCAGCAGCCCACTAGCCGCGAACACCGGGGAGCTGTTTTTT.